Here is one T cell receptor (beta chain) with its context. Its specificity is not known. Deletions cut 0 bases from V and 7 bases from J, with 12 bases between. The germline gives CDR1 LGHNA, CDR2 YNFKEQ. The CDR3 is 15 amino acids. The data stem from a study of cytomegalovirus exposure and HLA in healthy donors. The study, taken as a whole, reports: V- and J-gene trimming of TCR beta was linked (in a later analysis) to a missense DCLRE1C variant.

In the PCR, 60 Vbeta and 13 Jbeta primers were used. Clones were sequenced by immunoSEQ multiplex PCR, and TCRdb holds only the in-frame ones, with some missing. The sample yields fewer than 200,000 clones, approximately 86% seen once. The sequence derives from a male donor in good health and CMV-seronegative. The V call is TRBV4-2, the J call TRBJ2-2; a possible D gene is TRBD1 (6 bases). The sequencing sample was made of PBMCs. As DNA, the CDR3 is TGTGCCAGCAGCCAAGAGGCCCAGGGGAGCGGGGAGCTGTTTTTT. Its protein product is CASSQEAQGSGELFF.